This T cell receptor (beta chain) was recorded in a study of identical twins. TCRdb processed the 5' RACE reads anew with MiXCR; each CDR3 protein has one entry. The data show approximately 690,000 distinct CDR3 sequences, around 6.1% seen once. Per germline, CDR1 GTSNPN and CDR2 SVGIG (reference sequence). This CDR3 is built from 13 residues. Trimming removed 2 bases at V and 4 bases at J, with 9 bases between. The V call is TRBV30, the J call TRBJ2-4; possibly TRBD1 or TRBD2 for D (5 bases each). Material: naive T cells sorted from blood. This TCR derives from a young man in good health. The CDR3 DNA is TGTGCCTGGAGTCTAGGGGAGAAAAACATTCAGTACTTC. It codes for CAWSLGEKNIQYF.